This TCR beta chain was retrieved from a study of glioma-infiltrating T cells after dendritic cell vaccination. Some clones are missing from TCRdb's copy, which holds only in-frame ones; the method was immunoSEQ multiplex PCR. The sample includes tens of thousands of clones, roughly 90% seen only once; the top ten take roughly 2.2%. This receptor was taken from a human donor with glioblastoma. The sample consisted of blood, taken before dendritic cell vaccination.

For the CDR3, the DNA is TGTGCCAGCAGTGAAAGGGGAGAGACCCAGTACTTC. Translated: CASSERGETQYF. The genes are TRBV6-1 and TRBJ2-5, with D possibly being TRBD1 (5 bases). The V end was cut by 2 bases, the J end by 4 bases, with 5 bases between. The CDR3 runs 12 residues. CDR1 and CDR2 (germline): MNHNS, SASEGT.